The sample holds many counts of the clone carrying this TCR beta chain. Germline trimming cut 5 bases from V and 4 bases from J; bases unmatched to any gene: 5. Germline CDR1 and CDR2: LNHNV and YYDKDF (reference sequence). The CDR3 is made up of 14 amino acids. These data are taken from a study of beta chain features in type 1 diabetes. Sequencing targeted expressed TCRB transcripts, as all isolated RNA had been reverse transcribed. Using immunoSEQ multiplex PCR, the repertoire was profiled, and TCRdb retains in-frame clones only, with some absent. The table lists a few hundred thousand clones, around 9.6% of them singletons.

The chain joins TRBV15 to TRBJ2-7, with 10 bases matching TRBD1. Material: naive CD4+ T cells from blood. This sequence originates from a woman under 30 in good health. This CDR3 is CATSQGTGDYEQYF. The CDR3 nucleotides are TGTGCCACCAGCCAAGGGACAGGGGATTACGAGCAGTACTTC.